These 21 T cell receptor beta chains were sequenced from one sample in a study of T cells in Graves' hyperthyroidism and ophthalmopathy. TCR beta CDR3 region amplification was performed from RNA transcripts. Primed by the HTBI set, a first-round RT-PCR was run on the TCR CDR3. One entry per CDR3 protein results from TCRdb running MiXCR on the multiplex PCR reads. The sample holds under 600,000 distinct CDR3 sequences; more than 15% are singletons and the top ten take approximately 3.5%. Sequencing was carried out using blood. Receptors were obtained from a woman between 35 and 50 years old with Graves' ophthalmopathy.

V is TRBV6-6 and J is TRBJ2-1, with D unclear. V lost 6 bases and J lost 5, with 17 bases in between. The CDR3 runs 15 residues. CDR1 and CDR2 (germline): MNHNY, SVGAGI (reference sequence). The CDR3 is CASSHSSDPHNEQFF. As DNA, the CDR3 is TGTGCCAGCAGCCACTCGAGTGACCCTCACAATGAGCAGTTCTTC.

The V gene is TRBV11-2, the J gene TRBJ2-1, with D unresolved. This CDR3 has 13 residues. Germline V lookup: CDR1 SGHAT, CDR2 FQNNGV. V lost 4 bases and J lost 4, with 8 bases in between. The CDR3 DNA reads as TGTGCCAGCAGCTCGGATAATTACAATGAGCAGTTCTTC. It yields the protein CASSSDNYNEQFF.

Details on this clonotype: The junction and the germline gene differ at one end; a read error may be behind it. V is TRBV9 and J is TRBJ2-6; perhaps TRBD1 as D (5 bases). The germline gives CDR1 SGDLS, CDR2 YYNGEE. CDR3 length equals 17 residues. The CDR3 loop reads CASSVEGRPVGAYVLTF. As DNA, the CDR3 is TGTGCCAGCAGCGTAGAAGGTCGGCCAGTTGGGGCCTACGTCCTGACTTTC. Based on the CDR3 plus reference TRBV9 and TRBJ2-6, the full variable domain is DSGVTQTPKHLITATGQRVTLRCSPRSGDLSVYWYQQSLDQGLQFLIQYYNGEERAKGNILERFSAQQFPDLHSELNLSSLELGDSALYFCASSVEGRPVGAYVLTFGAGSRLTVL.

The chain has TRBV9 and TRBJ2-1, with 8 nucleotides matching TRBD1. CDR1 is SGDLS and CDR2 is YYNGEE in the germline V gene. The CDR3 consists of 15 residues. The ends lost 4 bases at V and 3 bases at J; junction bases unmatched: 6. CDR3 in DNA: TGTGCCAGCAGCACAGCCGGGACAGGCTACAATGAGCAGTTCTTC. Translation: CASSTAGTGYNEQFF.

This clonotype was counted at least ten times. DNA of the CDR3: TGTGCCAGCAGTGAAGCCACCCGGGCCCTCATTGCGCAGTATTTT. Residues: CASSEATRALIAQYF. The rearrangement joins TRBV2 to TRBJ2-3; D ambiguous. Germline-derived CDR1 and CDR2 are SNHLY and FYNNEI. This CDR3 is built from 15 residues. V lost 0 bases and J 10 bases, leaving 17 bases between the germline ends.

This clonotype was counted only a few times. The chain uses TRBV30 and TRBJ1-5; 8 bases line up with TRBD1. V shed 0 bases and J 7 bases; nucleotides not matched to a gene: 8. Germline lookup yields CDR1 GTSNPN and CDR2 SVGIG (reference sequence). The CDR3 has 15 residues. Here the CDR3 DNA reads TGTGCCTGGAGTGTCCAGGGGGCTTGGGGACAGCCCCAGCATTTT. Its translation: CAWSVQGAWGQPQHF.

With regard to this clonotype: One base away lies a much larger clone, so this may be a sequencing read error. The V gene is TRBV10-3, the J gene TRBJ2-7; either TRBD1 or TRBD2 may supply D (5 bases each). This CDR3 region has 15 residues. Germline V gene lookup returns CDR1 ENHRY and CDR2 SYGVKD. CDR3 region: CASSRAPGTAYEQYF. CDR3 coding DNA: TGTGCCAGCAGTAGAGCTCCCGGGACGGCCTACGAGCAGTACTTC.

This clonotype has ten or more counts. V and J are TRBV6-1 and TRBJ1-5; D not certain. CDR1 and CDR2 from the germline V gene are MNHNS and SASEGT. This CDR3 comprises 13 residues. Trimming cost V 4 bases and J 6 bases, with 10 bases left between them. The CDR3 sequence is CASSVVTGQPQHF. CDR3 DNA sequence: TGTGCCAGCAGTGTCGTTACGGGTCAGCCCCAGCATTTT.

The rearrangement joins TRBV30 to TRBJ1-3; maybe TRBD1 (5 bases). V shed 1 base and J shed 1 base, with 11 bases lying between them. The CDR3 contains 15 residues. Germline loops: CDR1 GTSNPN, CDR2 SVGIG (reference sequence). The CDR3, as DNA: TGTGCCTGGAGTGACGGGGGACGTTCTGGAAACACCATATATTTT. This codes for CAWSDGGRSGNTIYF. The whole variable domain, remainder taken from reference TRBV30 and TRBJ1-3, is SQTIHQWPATLVQPVGSPLSLECTVEGTSNPNLYWYRQAAGRGLQLLFYSVGIGQISSEVPQNLSASRPQDRQFILSSKKLLLSDSGFYLCAWSDGGRSGNTIYFGEGSWLTVV.

CDR3 amino acids: CASSQEEAGGPTSTDTQYF. DNA of the CDR3: TGTGCCAGCAGCCAAGAAGAAGCGGGAGGGCCAACTAGCACAGATACGCAGTATTTT. The chain combines TRBV4-2 with TRBJ2-3; 10 bases match TRBD2. This CDR3 region has 19 residues. The V gene end was trimmed by 0 bases and the J gene end by 0 bases; junction bases not matched to a gene: 9. Germline lookup yields CDR1 LGHNA and CDR2 YNFKEQ.

This clonotype was counted a few times. J is TRBJ1-2 and V is TRBV5-1; TRBD1 matches at 7 bases. Germline values: CDR1 SGHRS, CDR2 YFSETQ. This CDR3 spans 14 amino acids. Germline trimming cut 2 bases from V and 6 bases from J; bases unmatched to any gene: 7. CDR3 protein: CASSFATGLDGYTF. The CDR3 nucleotides are TGCGCCAGCAGCTTCGCGACAGGGCTTGATGGCTACACCTTC.

This clonotype was found many times. This rearrangement joins TRBV3-1 to TRBJ2-1; 13 bases map to TRBD2. V lost 1 base and J lost 10; bases outside the gene matches: 4. The length of the CDR3 is 15 residues. CDR1 and CDR2 (germline): LGHDT, YNNKEL (reference sequence). CDR3 loop: CASSQGTSGGGEQFF. CDR3 coding DNA: TGTGCCAGCAGCCAAGGGACTAGCGGGGGTGGAGAGCAGTTCTTC.

The chain links TRBV19 to TRBJ1-4; the D is unclear. Trimming shortened V by 0 bases and J by 1 base, and 6 bases separated the two germline ends. In germline, CDR1 is LNHDA, CDR2 SQIVND (reference sequence). This CDR3 is 15 amino acids long. The CDR3 region is CASSIDTGTNEKLFF. In DNA, the CDR3 is TGTGCCAGTAGTATAGACACCGGAACTAATGAAAAACTGTTTTTT.

This clonotype has ten or more counts. The V call is TRBV12-3 or TRBV12-4, the J call TRBJ2-7; 9 positions match TRBD1. Germline trimming cut 6 bases from V and 5 bases from J; bases unmatched to any gene: 14. CDR3 length equals 16 residues. Here the CDR3 reads CASSYRRTGAPNEQYF. CDR3 nucleotides: TGTGCCAGCAGCTACCGAAGGACAGGGGCGCCCAACGAGCAGTACTTC.

The genes are TRBV18 and TRBJ2-7; 11 nucleotides agree with TRBD2. The trim removed 3 bases at V and 7 bases at J, leaving 5 bases unmatched. Germline lookup yields CDR1 KGHSH and CDR2 LQKENI. The CDR3 spans 14 residues. CDR3 DNA: TGTGCCAGCTCACCTGGGACTAGCGGTGGAGAGCAGTACTTC. Translation gives CASSPGTSGGEQYF.

This clonotype appeared many times. The chain has TRBV11-2 and TRBJ2-2; D might be TRBD2 (7 bases). V was clipped by 5 bases and J by 2 bases, with 15 bases between them. Germline values: CDR1 SGHAT, CDR2 FQNNGV. This CDR3 comprises 16 residues. As DNA, the CDR3 is TGTGCCAGCAGCCCCCGCGGGGGCCTAAACACCGGGGAGCTGTTTTTT. As protein: CASSPRGGLNTGELFF.

This clonotype came up a few times. The chain carries TRBV25-1 and TRBJ2-5, with a possible D match to TRBD2 (6 bases). The V and J ends lost 6 bases and 5 bases respectively, with 19 bases between them. Germline V lookup: CDR1 MGHDK, CDR2 SYGVNS. The CDR3 consists of 15 residues. The chain's CDR3 is CASSHDTLRGETQYF. DNA for the CDR3: TGTGCCAGCAGCCATGACACCCTCCGGGGGGAGACCCAGTACTTC.

This clonotype was counted ten times or more. The chain joins TRBV3-1 to TRBJ1-2; D unclear. The V end lost 0 bases, the J end lost 5 bases, and 16 bases lay between the germline ends. The V gene's germline CDR1 is LGHDT and CDR2 YNNKEL (reference sequence). The CDR3 contains 16 residues. CDR3 protein: CASSQDNVPSPYGYTF. Here the CDR3 DNA reads TGTGCCAGCAGCCAAGATAACGTCCCGTCCCCTTATGGCTACACCTTC. Full variable domain (outside the CDR3, taken from reference TRBV3-1 and TRBJ1-2): DTAVSQTPKYLVTQMGNDKSIKCEQNLGHDTMYWYKQDSKKFLKIMFSYNNKELIINETVPNRFSPKSPDKAHLNLHINSLELGDSAVYFCASSQDNVPSPYGYTFGSGTRLTVV.

This clonotype was observed at least ten times. The rearrangement links TRBV5-1 to TRBJ1-5; 8 nucleotides match TRBD1. The CDR3 totals 16 residues. V dropped 4 bases and J dropped 6; count of bases not matched to a gene: 12. The germline V gene has CDR1 SGHRS and CDR2 YFSETQ. The CDR3 loop is CASSIGTGPGSQPQHF. The CDR3, as DNA: TGCGCCAGCAGCATCGGGACAGGCCCAGGTAGTCAGCCCCAGCATTTT.

This clonotype has a count of ten or more. The genes are TRBV2 and TRBJ2-1; a possible D gene is TRBD1 (6 bases). This CDR3 has 15 residues. Trimming took 6 bases from V and 6 from J, leaving 18 bases between them. Germline V gene sequence: CDR1 SNHLY, CDR2 FYNNEI. The DNA for the CDR3 is TGTGCCAGCAGGTTTGACAGGCCCCTCGCCAATGAGCAGTTCTTC. Protein sequence: CASRFDRPLANEQFF.

The CDR3 sequence is CSARGVVAGVMYF. The CDR3 DNA is TGCAGTGCTAGAGGCGTGGTAGCGGGGGTAATGTACTTC. The rearrangement links TRBV20-1 to TRBJ2-5; 9 nucleotides align to TRBD2. Germline V gives CDR1 DFQATT, CDR2 SNEGSKA (reference sequence). With V trimmed by 1 base and J by 13 bases, 10 bases remained unmatched. This CDR3 has 13 residues.